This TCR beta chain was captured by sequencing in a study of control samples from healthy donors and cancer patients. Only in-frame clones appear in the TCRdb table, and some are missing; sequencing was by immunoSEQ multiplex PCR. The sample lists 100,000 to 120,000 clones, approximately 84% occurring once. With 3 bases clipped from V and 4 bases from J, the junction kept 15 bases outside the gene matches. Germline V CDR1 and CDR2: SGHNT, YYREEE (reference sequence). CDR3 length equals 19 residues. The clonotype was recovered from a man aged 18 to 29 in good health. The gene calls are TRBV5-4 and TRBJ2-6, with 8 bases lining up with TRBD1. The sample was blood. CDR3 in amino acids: CASSSGTGRLGAGANVLTF. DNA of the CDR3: TGTGCCAGCAGCTCGGGGACAGGTCGGCTTGGGGCAGGGGCCAACGTCCTGACTTTC.